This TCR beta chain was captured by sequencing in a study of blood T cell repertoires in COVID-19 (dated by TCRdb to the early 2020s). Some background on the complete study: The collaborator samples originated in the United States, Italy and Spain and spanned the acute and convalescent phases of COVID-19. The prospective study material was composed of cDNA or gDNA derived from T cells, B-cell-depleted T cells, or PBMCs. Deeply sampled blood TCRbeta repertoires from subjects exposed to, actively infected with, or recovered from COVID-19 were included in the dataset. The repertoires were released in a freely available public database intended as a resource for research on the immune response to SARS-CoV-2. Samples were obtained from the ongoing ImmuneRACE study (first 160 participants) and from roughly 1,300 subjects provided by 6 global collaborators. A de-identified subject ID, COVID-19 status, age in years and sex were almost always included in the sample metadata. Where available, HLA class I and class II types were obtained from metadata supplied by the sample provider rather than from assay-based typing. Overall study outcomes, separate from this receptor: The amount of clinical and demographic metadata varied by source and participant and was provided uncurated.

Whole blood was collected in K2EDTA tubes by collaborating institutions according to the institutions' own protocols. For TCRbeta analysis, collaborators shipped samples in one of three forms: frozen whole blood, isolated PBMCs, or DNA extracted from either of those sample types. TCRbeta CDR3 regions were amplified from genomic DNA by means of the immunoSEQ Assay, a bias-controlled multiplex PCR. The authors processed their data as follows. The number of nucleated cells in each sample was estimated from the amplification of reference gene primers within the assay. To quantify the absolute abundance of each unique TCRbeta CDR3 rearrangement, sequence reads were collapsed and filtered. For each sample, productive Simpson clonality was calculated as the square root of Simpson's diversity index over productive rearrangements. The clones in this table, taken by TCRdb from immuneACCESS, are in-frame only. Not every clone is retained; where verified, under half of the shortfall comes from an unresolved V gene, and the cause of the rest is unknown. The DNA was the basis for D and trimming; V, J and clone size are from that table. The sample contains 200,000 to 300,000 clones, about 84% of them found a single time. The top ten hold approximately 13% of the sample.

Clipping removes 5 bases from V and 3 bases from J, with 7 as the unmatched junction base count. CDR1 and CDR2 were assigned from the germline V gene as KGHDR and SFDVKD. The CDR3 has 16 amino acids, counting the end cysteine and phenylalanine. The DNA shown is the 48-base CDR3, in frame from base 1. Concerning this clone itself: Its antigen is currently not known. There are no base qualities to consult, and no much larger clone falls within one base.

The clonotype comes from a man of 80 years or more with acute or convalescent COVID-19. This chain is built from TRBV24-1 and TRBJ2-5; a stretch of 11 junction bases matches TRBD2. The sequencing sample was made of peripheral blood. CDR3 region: CATSGPTSGTEETQYF. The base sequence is TGTGCCACCAGTGGTCCGACTAGCGGGACTGAAGAGACCCAGTACTTC.